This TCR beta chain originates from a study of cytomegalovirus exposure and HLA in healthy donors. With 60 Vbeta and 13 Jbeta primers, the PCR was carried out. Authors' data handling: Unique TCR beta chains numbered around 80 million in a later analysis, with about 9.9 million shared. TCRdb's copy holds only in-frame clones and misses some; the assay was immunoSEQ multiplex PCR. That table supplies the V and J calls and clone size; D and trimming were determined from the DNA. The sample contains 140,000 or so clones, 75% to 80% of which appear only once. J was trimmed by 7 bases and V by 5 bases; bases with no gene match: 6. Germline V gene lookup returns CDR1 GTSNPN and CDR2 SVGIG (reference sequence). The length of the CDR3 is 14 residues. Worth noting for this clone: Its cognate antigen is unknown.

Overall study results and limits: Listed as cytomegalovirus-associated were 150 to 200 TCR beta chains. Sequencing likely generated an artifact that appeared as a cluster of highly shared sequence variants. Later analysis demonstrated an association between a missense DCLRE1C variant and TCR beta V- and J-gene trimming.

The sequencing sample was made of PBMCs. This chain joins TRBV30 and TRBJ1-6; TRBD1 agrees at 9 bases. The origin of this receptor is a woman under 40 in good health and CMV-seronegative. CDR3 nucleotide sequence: TGTGCCTGGGGAACCGGGACAGGGAATTCACCCCTCCACTTT. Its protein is CAWGTGTGNSPLHF.